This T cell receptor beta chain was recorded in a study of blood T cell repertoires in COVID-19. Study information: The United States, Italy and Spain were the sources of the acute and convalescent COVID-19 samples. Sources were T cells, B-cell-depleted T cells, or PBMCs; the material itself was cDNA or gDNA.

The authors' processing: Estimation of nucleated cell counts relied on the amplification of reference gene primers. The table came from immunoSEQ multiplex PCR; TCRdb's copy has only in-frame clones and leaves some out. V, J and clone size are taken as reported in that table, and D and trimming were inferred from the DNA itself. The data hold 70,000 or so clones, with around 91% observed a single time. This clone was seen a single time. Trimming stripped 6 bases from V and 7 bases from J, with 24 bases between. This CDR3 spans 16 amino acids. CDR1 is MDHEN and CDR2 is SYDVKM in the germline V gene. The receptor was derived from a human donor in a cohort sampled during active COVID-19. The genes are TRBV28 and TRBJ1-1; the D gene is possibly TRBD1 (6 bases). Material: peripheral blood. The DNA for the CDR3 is TGTGCCAGCAGAAAAACGTGGGGGCCTTCGGGCGGTGAAGCTTTCTTT. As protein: CASRKTWGPSGGEAFF.